This T cell receptor beta chain was documented in a study of OX40 agonist ivuxolimab in advanced cancers. Overall study: At approximately 80% male, the cohort had a mean age of approximately 60 years, ranging from about 20 to 79. Approximately 41% of patients had received prior checkpoint inhibitor therapy. General study points: The work left the antigen specificity of expanded peripheral T cells undetermined. There were, on average, more expanded clones in CD8+ T cells than in CD4+.

V shed 10 bases and J 1 base; nucleotides not matched to a gene: 1. CDR3 length: 12 residues. Per germline, CDR1 SGHTA and CDR2 FQGNSA. As concerns this clone: Its antigen remains unidentified.

Repertoires were generated with immunoSEQ multiplex PCR, while TCRdb's copy carries only in-frame clones and drops some. The sample lists tens of thousands of clones, roughly 86% occurring once. The sample was CD4+ or CD8+ T cells sorted from blood, taken in a trial of the OX40 agonist ivuxolimab. The V and J genes are TRBV7-2 and TRBJ2-3; 8 positions match TRBD1. This clonotype was sampled from an adult with an advanced solid tumor such as melanoma, head and neck, liver or kidney cancer. The CDR3 loop reads CAKTGGTDTQYF. DNA of the CDR3: TGTGCCAAGACAGGGGGCACAGATACGCAGTATTTT.